The 24 T cell receptor beta chains below come from one sample, sequenced in a study of regulatory T cells in long-lasting Graves disease. The time point here: newly diagnosed GD, antithyroid drugs for less than 3 months. PBMCs provided the RNA from which the TCR library was made. Construction of TCR beta libraries relied on iRepertoire HTBI primers and on Arm-PCR targeting CDR3 regions. TCRdb analysed the multiplex PCR reads with MiXCR anew, one entry per CDR3 protein. The data show fewer than 650,000 distinct CDR3 sequences, approximately 15% seen once. These data also featured in a second study, about T cells in Graves' hyperthyroidism and ophthalmopathy.

The input for sequencing was peripheral blood mononuclear cells (PBMCs), taken at new diagnosis, from a patient treated with antithyroid drugs. These receptors were obtained from a woman in her twenties or thirties with Graves disease.

This clonotype was observed at least ten times. V and J are TRBV28 and TRBJ2-2, with D possibly matching TRBD1 (6 bases). The germline CDR1 and CDR2 sequences are MDHEN and SYDVKM. The CDR3 totals 19 residues. The V end lost 5 bases, the J end lost 1 base, and 23 bases lay between the germline ends. The CDR3 DNA follows: TGTGCCAGCAGTCCCATGGTGTTGGGTCAGGGGAAGAACACCGGGGAGCTGTTTTTT. This translates into CASSPMVLGQGKNTGELFF.

The chain couples TRBV29-1 to TRBJ1-3; D perhaps matches TRBD1 (5 bases). The CDR3 runs 11 residues. The germline gives CDR1 SQVTM, CDR2 ANQGSEA. The V gene lost 7 bases and the J gene lost 9 bases, with 13 bases spanning the gap. The DNA for the CDR3 is TGCAGCGGGGACTACGGGGGCACCATATATTTT. As protein: CSGDYGGTIYF.

This clonotype appeared many times. This chain uses TRBV20-1 with TRBJ2-3; no firm D call. Germline V gives CDR1 DFQATT, CDR2 SNEGSKA (reference sequence). The CDR3 length is 14 residues. V lost 0 bases and J lost 1, with 8 bases in between. The CDR3 DNA follows: TGCAGTGCTAGAGACCCGCTCGGCACAGATACGCAGTATTTT. Encoded protein: CSARDPLGTDTQYF.

Ten or more counts support this clonotype. This chain uses TRBV7-9 with TRBJ2-3; no firm D call. The CDR3 sequence is 12 residues long. V shed 5 bases and J shed 3 bases, with 6 bases lying between them. Germline CDR1 reads SEHNR; CDR2 reads FQNEAQ (reference sequence). The CDR3 sequence: CASSRNTDTQYF. Written as DNA, the CDR3 is TGTGCCAGCAGCCGCAATACAGATACGCAGTATTTT.

This clonotype was seen many times. The chain couples TRBV27 to TRBJ1-1, with D unresolved. Trimming pared 6 bases from V and 1 base from J, leaving 12 bases between. The CDR3 is made up of 14 amino acids. Per the germline V gene, CDR1 is MNHEY and CDR2 is SMNVEV (reference sequence). In DNA, the CDR3 is TGTGCCAGCAGCGCTCAAGAATCGAACACTGAAGCTTTCTTT. The encoded protein is CASSAQESNTEAFF.

V gene TRBV27 combines with J gene TRBJ2-1, with D perhaps being TRBD1 or TRBD2 (6 bases each). The CDR3 has 13 amino acids. The V end was cut by 6 bases, the J end by 7 bases, with 13 bases between. Germline V gene data show CDR1 as MNHEY and CDR2 as SMNVEV (reference sequence). DNA of the CDR3: TGTGCCAGCAGGGACCAGGGGAGGAATGAGCAGTTCTTC. This encodes CASRDQGRNEQFF.

CDR3 loop: CASSLVTGRGEKLFF. In DNA form, the CDR3 reads TGTGCCAGCAGCTTAGTTACGGGGAGGGGTGAAAAACTGTTTTTT. The chain combines TRBV7-9 with TRBJ1-4, with TRBD1 as a possible D gene (5 bases). Trimming shortened V by 1 base and J by 7 bases, and 13 bases separated the two germline ends. The CDR3 sequence is 15 residues long. CDR1 and CDR2 from the germline V gene are SEHNR and FQNEAQ (reference sequence).

Turning to this clonotype: This likely stems from a read error, as it lies one base from a far larger clone. The rearrangement links TRBV2 to TRBJ2-3, with a weak D call TRBD2 (6 bases). The CDR3 contains 16 residues. CDR1 and CDR2 from the germline V gene are SNHLY and FYNNEI. V lost 6 bases to trimming and J lost 3 bases, with 19 bases between them. Written as DNA, the CDR3 is TGTGCCAGCAGCCCCGGGTCCGGGAGCGGGACAGATACGCAGTATTTT. Residues: CASSPGSGSGTDTQYF.

The chain employs TRBV3-1 and TRBJ1-2; possible D gene TRBD1, 6 bases. The CDR3 covers 14 residues. V was clipped by 5 bases and J by 3 bases, with 13 bases between them. The germline V gene has CDR1 LGHDT and CDR2 YNNKEL (reference sequence). CDR3 amino acids: CASSSGTLYYGYTF. CDR3 in DNA: TGTGCCAGCAGCTCCGGGACATTATACTATGGCTACACCTTC.

In this sample, this clonotype turned up a few times. CDR3 sequence: CATVGGGRPYEQYF. CDR3 DNA: TGTGCCACAGTAGGGGGAGGCCGTCCCTACGAGCAGTACTTC. The chain has TRBV7-9 and TRBJ2-7; D is perhaps TRBD1 or TRBD2 (6 bases each). Germline V gene data show CDR1 as SEHNR and CDR2 as FQNEAQ (reference sequence). The CDR3 covers 14 residues. Trimming cost V 10 bases and J 2 bases, with 18 bases left between them. The full variable domain, with the rest looked up from reference TRBV7-9 and TRBJ2-7, is DTGVSQNPRHKITKRGQNVTFRCDPISEHNRLYWYRQTLGQGPEFLTYFQNEAQLEKSRLLSDRFSAERPKGSFSTLEIQRTEQGDSAMYLCATVGGGRPYEQYFGPGTRLTVT.

The chain joins TRBV5-1 to TRBJ2-1; D gene unclear. V gave up 1 base and J gave up 6 bases, with 8 bases separating them. The CDR3 totals 13 residues. Germline CDR1 is SGHRS and CDR2 is YFSETQ. CDR3 in DNA: TGCGCCAGCAGCTTGATGCCGGGCAATGAGCAGTTCTTC. This translates into CASSLMPGNEQFF.

The chain recombines TRBV11-2 with TRBJ2-7; D possibly corresponds to TRBD2 (5 bases). V was pared by 5 bases and J by 5 bases, with 13 bases between. Germline-derived CDR1 and CDR2 are SGHAT and FQNNGV. CDR3 length: 13 residues. The CDR3 is CASSQERRNEQYF. As DNA, the CDR3 is TGTGCCAGCAGCCAAGAGAGGAGGAACGAGCAGTACTTC.

This clonotype was counted ten times or more. V usage is TRBV2 and J usage is TRBJ2-2; 11 bases align to TRBD2. The J segment lost 7 bases and the V segment lost 8 bases, leaving 12 bases of the junction unmatched. The CDR3 is 16 amino acids. CDR1 is SNHLY and CDR2 is FYNNEI in the germline V gene. This CDR3 reads CASRGGTSGRGGELFF. The CDR3 DNA reads as TGTGCCAGCCGGGGAGGAACTAGCGGGAGAGGCGGGGAGCTGTTTTTT.

Worth noting for this clonotype: This clone may be a read error of a much larger clone one base away. The chain couples TRBV7-8 to TRBJ2-3; possible D gene TRBD2, 5 bases. V was clipped by 5 bases and J by 7 bases, with 10 bases between them. There are 12 residues in the CDR3. Germline V gives CDR1 SGHVS, CDR2 FQNEAQ. The CDR3, as DNA: TGTGCCAGCAGCACTAGGGCAAATACGCAGTATTTT. Its translation is CASSTRANTQYF.

This clonotype showed up just a few times. The V gene is TRBV4-2, the J gene TRBJ2-1; 9 nucleotides match TRBD2. This CDR3 has 15 residues. J was trimmed by 5 bases and V by 2 bases; bases with no gene match: 4. Germline V gives CDR1 LGHNA, CDR2 YNFKEQ. The CDR3 DNA follows: TGTGCCAGCAGCCAAAGGGCTAGCGGGGACAATGAGCAGTTCTTC. Its protein is CASSQRASGDNEQFF.

In this sample, this clonotype turned up many times. V is TRBV6-1 and J is TRBJ1-6, with 8 bases matching TRBD1. Germline V lookup: CDR1 MNHNS, CDR2 SASEGT. The junction had 5 bases not matched to a gene; V was cut back by 7 bases and J by 6 bases. CDR3 length equals 14 residues. Here the CDR3 reads CASTPGQGNSPLHF. Written as DNA, the CDR3 is TGTGCCAGCACCCCAGGACAGGGTAATTCACCCCTCCACTTT.

This rearrangement joins TRBV7-2 to TRBJ2-7, with D perhaps being TRBD1 or TRBD2 (7 bases each). CDR3 length: 14 residues. Germline V gene sequence: CDR1 SGHTA, CDR2 FQGNSA. Trimming removed 6 bases at V and 4 bases at J, with 16 bases between. CDR3 sequence: CASRQGGGWYEQYF. Written as DNA, the CDR3 is TGTGCCAGCAGGCAGGGGGGGGGATGGTACGAGCAGTACTTC.

The rearrangement links TRBV11-2 to TRBJ1-1, with a possible D match to TRBD1 (6 bases). Germline V CDR1 and CDR2: SGHAT, FQNNGV. The CDR3 has 13 residues. V was clipped by 6 bases and J by 2 bases, with 10 bases between them. CDR3 coding DNA: TGTGCCAGCAGGGGGGGCACCAACACTGAAGCTTTCTTT. This translates into CASRGGTNTEAFF.

Many counts were recorded for this clonotype. The V gene is TRBV7-3, the J gene TRBJ2-3; TRBD2 is a possible D gene (5 bases). The germline V and J ends were trimmed by 2 bases and 2 bases, with 11 bases remaining between them. This CDR3 has 15 amino acids. From germline, CDR1 is SGHTA and CDR2 FQGTGA. The CDR3 region is CASSLQAANTDTQYF. DNA for the CDR3: TGTGCCAGCAGCTTACAAGCGGCCAACACAGATACGCAGTATTTT.

This clonotype came up a few times. The rearrangement uses TRBV3-1 and TRBJ2-2; D call uncertain. The CDR3 has 14 residues. CDR1 is LGHDT and CDR2 is YNNKEL in the germline V gene (reference sequence). V was shortened by 6 bases and J by 3 bases, with 11 bases between the two germline ends. The CDR3 loop reads CASRRDWDTGELFF. In DNA, the CDR3 is TGTGCCAGCAGGAGAGACTGGGACACCGGGGAGCTGTTTTTT.

This clonotype was detected ten times or more. This sequence joins TRBV2 and TRBJ2-1, with 11 nucleotides matching TRBD2. This CDR3 is built from 14 residues. Germline CDR1 reads SNHLY; CDR2 reads FYNNEI. The V gene end was trimmed by 10 bases and the J gene end by 5 bases; junction bases not matched to a gene: 7. CDR3 region: CATLLAGANNEQFF. The CDR3 DNA follows: TGTGCCACCTTACTAGCGGGAGCTAACAATGAGCAGTTCTTC.

This clonotype was detected many times. This sequence joins TRBV6-2 or TRBV6-3 and TRBJ1-5; 7 bases agree with TRBD1. This CDR3 is built from 16 residues. V dropped 9 bases and J dropped 12; count of bases not matched to a gene: 23. CDR1 is MNHEY, CDR2 SVGEGT, per germline. CDR3 DNA: TGTGCCAGTTTACGACAGGGCCCGTTGGACAGAGCAAGCCAGCATTTT. Amino acid sequence: CASLRQGPLDRASQHF.

V gene TRBV18 combines with J gene TRBJ1-1; D is uncertain. The CDR3 spans 13 residues. Trimming left V 10 bases short and J 0 bases short, with 12 bases between. The germline V gene has CDR1 KGHSH and CDR2 LQKENI. The CDR3 DNA follows: TGTGCCACAAAGGCGGAGTTGAACACTGAAGCTTTCTTT. Translating gives CATKAELNTEAFF. Based on the CDR3 plus reference TRBV18 and TRBJ1-1, the full variable domain is NAGVMQNPRHLVRRRGQEARLRCSPMKGHSHVYWYRQLPEEGLKFMVYLQKENIIDESGMPKERFSAEFPKEGPSILRIQQVVRGDSAAYFCATKAELNTEAFFGQGTRLTVV.

This clonotype was seen ten or more times. The J gene is TRBJ2-1, the V gene TRBV27; TRBD2 matches 7 bases. V was clipped by 3 bases and J by 1 base; unmatched bases: 3. CDR1 MNHEY and CDR2 SMNVEV come from the germline V gene (reference sequence). The CDR3 totals 15 residues. The CDR3 DNA reads TGTGCCAGCAGTTTCGGACTAGGTTCCTACAATGAGCAGTTCTTC. Its protein product is CASSFGLGSYNEQFF.